Below, 22 T cell receptor beta chains from the same sample are listed, as sequenced in a study of T cell responses to AZD1222 COVID-19 vaccine. The protocol was immunoSEQ multiplex PCR, while the TCRdb copy is restricted to in-frame clones and leaves out a portion. The sample yields some 110,000 clones, 75% to 90% seen once. Sequences were derived from peripheral blood, sampled 28 days after the second AZD1222 dose. The receptors come from an adult who received the AZD1222 COVID-19 vaccine.

This clone has only a few counts. V gene TRBV6-5 combines with J gene TRBJ1-4, with D unresolved. V lost 11 bases, J lost 1 base, and 14 bases lay in between. This CDR3 is 14 amino acids long. CDR1 MNHEY and CDR2 SVGAGI come from the germline V gene. CDR3 loop: CAARRSLTNEKLFF. The CDR3 DNA is TGTGCCGCAAGGAGGTCCTTAACTAATGAAAAACTGTTTTTT.

This chain joins TRBV7-2 and TRBJ1-4; D perhaps matches TRBD1 (5 bases). Trimming stripped 5 bases from V and 0 bases from J, with 13 bases between. Germline V gene lookup returns CDR1 SGHTA and CDR2 FQGNSA. The CDR3 runs 16 residues. The CDR3 region has the DNA TGTGCCAGCAGCCATCCCCCGGGGGCAACTAATGAAAAACTGTTTTTT. This codes for CASSHPPGATNEKLFF.

This rearrangement joins TRBV5-1 to TRBJ2-7, with D unclear. CDR3 length: 12 residues. Per the germline V gene, CDR1 is SGHRS and CDR2 is YFSETQ. The germline V and J ends were trimmed by 0 bases and 6 bases, with 7 bases remaining between them. In DNA form, the CDR3 reads TGCGCCAGCAGCTTGGTGGGATCCGAGCAGTACTTC. Encoded protein: CASSLVGSEQYF.

The chain recombines TRBV4-2 with TRBJ1-3, with TRBD1 as a possible D gene (6 bases). Trimming removed 0 bases from V and 0 bases from J, with 9 bases in between. The CDR3 extends over 16 amino acids. Germline V gene data show CDR1 as LGHNA and CDR2 as YNFKEQ. The CDR3 nucleotides read TGTGCCAGCAGCCAAGACCGGGGGCCCTCTGGAAACACCATATATTTT. Translated: CASSQDRGPSGNTIYF.

The chain combines TRBV7-2 with TRBJ1-5; 8 bases are shared with TRBD1. Germline CDR1 and CDR2: SGHTA and FQGNSA. The CDR3 runs to 15 residues. V trimming: 5 bases; J trimming: 4 bases; junction bases outside the gene matches: 7. The CDR3 reads CASSPTGARNQPQHF. In DNA form, the CDR3 reads TGTGCCAGCAGCCCGACAGGGGCGAGGAATCAGCCCCAGCATTTT.

This rearrangement joins TRBV7-6 to TRBJ2-6; D ambiguous. The germline V gene encodes CDR1 SGHVS and CDR2 FNYEAQ. The CDR3 has 17 amino acids. V lost 3 bases and J lost 2, with 14 bases in between. Here the CDR3 DNA reads TGTGCCAGCAGCTTGGGCGCCTTGGGCGCTGGGGCCAACGTCCTGACTTTC. It yields the protein CASSLGALGAGANVLTF.

The gene calls are TRBV5-6 and TRBJ2-1, with TRBD2 matching over 10 bases. This CDR3 comprises 16 residues. The trim removed 2 bases at V and 7 bases at J, leaving 9 bases unmatched. Germline CDR1 and CDR2: SGHDT and YYEEEE. CDR3 region: CASSFTPAGGQNEQFF. The CDR3 DNA is TGTGCCAGCAGCTTTACTCCAGCGGGAGGGCAGAATGAGCAGTTCTTC.

The CDR3 DNA reads TGTGCCAGTAGCCATCCCCCTCACGGGCAGCCCCAGCATTTT. Translating gives CASSHPPHGQPQHF. The rearrangement links TRBV19 to TRBJ1-5; no clear D. V lost 6 bases, J lost 7 bases, and 16 bases lay in between. CDR1 is LNHDA and CDR2 is SQIVND in the germline V gene (reference sequence). This CDR3 has 14 residues.

This clone was counted once. This chain links TRBV28 with TRBJ1-5; D may be TRBD1 (6 bases). The CDR3 extends over 17 amino acids. Germline values: CDR1 MDHEN, CDR2 SYDVKM. Trimming removed 6 bases from V and 4 bases from J, with 22 bases in between. Here the CDR3 DNA reads TGTGCCAGCAGCCCTTCAGGGTTGGGGGGGCGGAATCAGCCCCAGCATTTT. Protein sequence: CASSPSGLGGRNQPQHF.

This sequence joins TRBV18 and TRBJ1-2, with a possible D match to TRBD1 (5 bases). The CDR3 contains 16 residues. With 0 bases removed from V and 5 bases from J, the gap between germline ends came to 16 bases. The germline V gene has CDR1 KGHSH and CDR2 LQKENI. The CDR3 nucleotides read TGTGCCAGCTCACCACCTGGGGGAGGGGCCCGATATGGCTACACCTTC. Its translation is CASSPPGGGARYGYTF.

V and J are TRBV6-6 and TRBJ2-1, with 11 bases identical to TRBD2. Losses at the gene ends were 6 bases for V and 4 bases for J; bases not matched to a gene: 5. Per germline, CDR1 MNHNY and CDR2 SVGAGI (reference sequence). The length of the CDR3 is 15 residues. CDR3 sequence reads: CASSPGLADYNEQFF. The CDR3 DNA follows: TGTGCCAGCAGCCCGGGACTAGCGGATTACAATGAGCAGTTCTTC.

The chain links TRBV28 to TRBJ2-3; 7 positions agree with TRBD2. The germline V gene has CDR1 MDHEN and CDR2 SYDVKM. The CDR3 contains 17 residues. J gave up 2 bases and V 5 bases, and 13 bases lay outside the gene matches. CDR3 sequence (DNA): TGTGCCAGCAGTCCAATAACGCCTAGCGGATTCACAGATACGCAGTATTTT. Protein product: CASSPITPSGFTDTQYF.

The chain couples TRBV29-1 to TRBJ2-7, with D perhaps given as TRBD1 or TRBD2 (5 bases each). This CDR3 comprises 15 residues. V was pared by 1 base and J by 9 bases, with 22 bases between. In germline, CDR1 is SQVTM, CDR2 ANQGSEA. The CDR3 sequence is CSVEGGSLDALGQYF. CDR3 DNA: TGCAGCGTTGAAGGGGGGAGTCTTGACGCCCTGGGGCAGTACTTC.

The chain links TRBV30 to TRBJ1-3; unclear D gene. Germline CDR1 and CDR2: GTSNPN and SVGIG (reference sequence). V was pared by 2 bases and J by 8 bases, with 13 bases between. The CDR3 loop spans 13 amino acids. CDR3 residues: CAWSQNSGDTIYF. Written as DNA, the CDR3 is TGTGCCTGGAGTCAGAACAGTGGGGACACCATATATTTT.

The CDR3 sequence: CASSEMQRYNSPLHF. The CDR3 DNA follows: TGTGCCAGCAGCGAGATGCAGAGATATAATTCACCCCTCCACTTT. The chain carries TRBV28 and TRBJ1-6; no clear D gene. Germline V lookup: CDR1 MDHEN, CDR2 SYDVKM. This CDR3 spans 15 amino acids. Deletions cut 6 bases from V and 4 bases from J, with 13 bases between.

This chain connects TRBV18 to TRBJ2-1; D is unresolved. The CDR3 runs to 14 residues. Germline V CDR1 and CDR2: KGHSH, LQKENI. V shed 2 bases and J shed 4 bases, with 9 bases lying between them. The CDR3 bases are TGTGCCAGCTCACCAGCCACAACTTACAATGAGCAGTTCTTC. Its protein is CASSPATTYNEQFF.

DNA of the CDR3: TGTGCCAGCAGTTACTCGACTAGCGGAGATACCTACGAGCAGTACTTC. Protein: CASSYSTSGDTYEQYF. V is TRBV6-5 and J is TRBJ2-7; 9 bases align to TRBD2. V was pared by 0 bases and J by 2 bases, with 5 bases of the junction left unmatched. The CDR3 totals 16 residues. Germline V lookup: CDR1 MNHEY, CDR2 SVGAGI.

The rearrangement uses TRBV19 and TRBJ2-7; D is uncertain. This CDR3 contains 13 residues. Per germline, CDR1 LNHDA and CDR2 SQIVND (reference sequence). V lost 4 bases and J lost 3, with 10 bases in between. CDR3 coding DNA: TGTGCCAGTAGTACAGTGGGAAACTACGAGCAGTACTTC. Translated, it gives CASSTVGNYEQYF.

The gene calls are TRBV15 and TRBJ2-1; TRBD2 might be the D (6 bases). CDR3 length: 14 residues. Germline-derived CDR1 and CDR2 are LNHNV and YYDKDF (reference sequence). The V end was cut by 6 bases, the J end by 0 bases, with 9 bases between. CDR3 amino acids: CATSGGGSYNEQFF. Written as DNA, the CDR3 is TGTGCCACCAGTGGGGGAGGCTCCTACAATGAGCAGTTCTTC.

This clone was counted once. This chain uses TRBV14 with TRBJ1-6; D not certain. The CDR3 contains 15 residues. Germline CDR1 reads SGHDN; CDR2 reads FVKESK. The V gene lost 0 bases and the J gene lost 9 bases, with 12 bases spanning the gap. The CDR3 DNA reads as TGTGCCAGCAGCCAAGAGAGCCACCCCCCTTCACCCCTCCACTTT. Translating gives CASSQESHPPSPLHF.

The J gene is TRBJ2-1, the V gene TRBV27; D is perhaps TRBD2 (6 bases). Per germline, CDR1 MNHEY and CDR2 SMNVEV (reference sequence). CDR3 length: 16 amino acids. With 6 bases removed from V and 10 bases from J, the gap between germline ends came to 25 bases. The CDR3 region is CASRALSGTMALEQFF. The CDR3 coding sequence is TGTGCCAGCAGGGCCCTTAGCGGAACCATGGCCTTGGAGCAGTTCTTC.

The chain is built from TRBV18 and TRBJ2-7; D call uncertain. Germline V lookup: CDR1 KGHSH, CDR2 LQKENI. The CDR3 covers 13 residues. The V and J ends lost 5 bases and 5 bases respectively, with 13 bases between them. The CDR3 DNA follows: TGTGCCAGCTCAGCTAGACTGGTGGACGAGCAGTACTTC. Translating it yields CASSARLVDEQYF.